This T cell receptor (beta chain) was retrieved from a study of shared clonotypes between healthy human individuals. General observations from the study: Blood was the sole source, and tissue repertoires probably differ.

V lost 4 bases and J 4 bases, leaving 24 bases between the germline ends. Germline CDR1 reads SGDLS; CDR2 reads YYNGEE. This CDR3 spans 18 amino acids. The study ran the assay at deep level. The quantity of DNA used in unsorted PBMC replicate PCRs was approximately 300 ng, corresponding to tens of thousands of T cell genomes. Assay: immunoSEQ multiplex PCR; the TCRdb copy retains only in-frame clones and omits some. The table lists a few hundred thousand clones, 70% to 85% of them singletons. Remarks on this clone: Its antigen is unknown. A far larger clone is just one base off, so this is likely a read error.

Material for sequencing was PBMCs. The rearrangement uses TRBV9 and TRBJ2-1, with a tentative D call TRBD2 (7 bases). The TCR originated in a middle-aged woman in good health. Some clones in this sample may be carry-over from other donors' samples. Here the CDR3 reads CASSTGTRGRGGYNEQFF. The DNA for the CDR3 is TGTGCCAGCAGCACGGGGACTCGCGGGAGAGGGGGGTACAATGAGCAGTTCTTC.